This T cell receptor beta chain comes out of a study of T-cell reconstitution after alpha-beta-depleted transplantation in children. In its sample, this clonotype was seen many times. This CDR3 region has 17 residues. V shed 5 bases and J shed 1 base, with 20 bases lying between them. The germline V gene encodes CDR1 DFQATT and CDR2 SNEGSKA (reference sequence). The authors prepared the TCRbeta library with unique molecular identifiers. TCRdb processed the PCR reads anew with MiXCR; each CDR3 protein has one entry. The data hold 200,000 to 300,000 distinct CDR3 sequences, with roughly 8.2% observed a single time.

The chain couples TRBV20-1 to TRBJ1-4; D not resolved. Here the sequenced sample was PBMCs, mostly from graft donor cells, taken 180 days after TCRalphabeta/CD19-depleted stem cell transplant. The TCR comes from a male patient aged 10 to 17 who had a stem cell transplant for acute lymphoblastic leukemia, so the T cells may come from the graft donor. DNA for the CDR3: TGCAGTGCTCTAGGACGGGGAGGTGGGAGAACTAATGAAAAACTGTTTTTT. It specifies CSALGRGGGRTNEKLFF.